This note documents a single T cell receptor beta chain sequence. The target of this receptor is not known. It has no much larger one-base neighbor in the sample; base qualities were not kept. In this study, focal radiation therapy paired with CTLA-4 blockade (ipilimumab) was tested in patients who had chemo-refractory metastatic non-small-cell lung cancer. These data originate in a study of radiotherapy plus CTLA-4 blockade in lung cancer listed by TCRdb under 2018. Describing the broader study: Among enrolled patients, around 20% had an objective response and roughly 33% reached disease control.

Library construction relied on the immunoSEQ multiplex PCR assay. TCRdb mirrors the immuneACCESS table, restricted to in-frame sequences. Some clones are absent from its copies; in checked studies, under half trace to an unresolved V gene, and the reason for the others is unknown. In all, the sample holds approximately 50,000 clones, and 73% of those were seen once. The ten largest clones add up to 3.5% of the sample. Including the terminal cysteine and phenylalanine, the CDR3 comprises 14 residues. Only the CDR3 part of the read is kept: 42 bases, read in frame from the first base. The junction shows trimming of 2 bases on V and 6 bases on J, and the gene matches do not reach 2 bases of it. For CDR1 and CDR2, the germline V gene lists SGHTS and YDEGEE. What the authors observed across the whole study: Early dynamic changes in blood T cell clones, together with increased serum interferon-beta after radiation, were reported as the strongest predictors of response. After treatment with radiotherapy and ipilimumab, TCR clones that originated in tumors expanded in peripheral blood.

Specimen: peripheral blood, collected from a patient treated with radiotherapy plus ipilimumab. The source is a human donor with non-small cell lung cancer who had a complete response to radiotherapy plus ipilimumab. The sequence links TRBV5-8 to TRBJ2-2; TRBD1 fits 9 bases in the junction. CDR3 region: CASSFRDRAGELFF. In nucleotide form, the sequence is TGTGCCAGCAGCTTCCGGGACAGGGCCGGGGAGCTGTTTTTT.